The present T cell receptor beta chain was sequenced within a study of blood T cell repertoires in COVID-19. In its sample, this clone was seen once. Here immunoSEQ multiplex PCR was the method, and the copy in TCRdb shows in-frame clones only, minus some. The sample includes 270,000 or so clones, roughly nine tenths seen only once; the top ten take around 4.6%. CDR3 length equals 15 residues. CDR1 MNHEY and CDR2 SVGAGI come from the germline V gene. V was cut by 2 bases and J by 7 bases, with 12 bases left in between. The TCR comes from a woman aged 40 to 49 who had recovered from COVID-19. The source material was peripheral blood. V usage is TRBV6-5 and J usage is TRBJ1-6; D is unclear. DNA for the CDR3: TGTGCCAGCAGTTACACAAAAGGGAGGAATTCACCCCTCCACTTT. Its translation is CASSYTKGRNSPLHF.